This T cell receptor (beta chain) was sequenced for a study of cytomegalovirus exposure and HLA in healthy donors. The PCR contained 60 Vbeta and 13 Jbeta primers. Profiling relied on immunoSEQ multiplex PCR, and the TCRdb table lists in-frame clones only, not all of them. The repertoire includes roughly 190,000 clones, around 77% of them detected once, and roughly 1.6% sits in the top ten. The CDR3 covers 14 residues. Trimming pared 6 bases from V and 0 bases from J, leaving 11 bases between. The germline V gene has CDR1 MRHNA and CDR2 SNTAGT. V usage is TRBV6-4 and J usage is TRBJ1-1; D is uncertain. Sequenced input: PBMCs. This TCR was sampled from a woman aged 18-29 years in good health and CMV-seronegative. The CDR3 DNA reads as TGTGCCAGCAGCGAAGAGGGTTTGAACACTGAAGCTTTCTTT. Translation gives CASSEEGLNTEAFF.